Included here is one TCR beta chain sequence, with context. The antigen it binds to is not known. There are no base qualities to consult, and no much larger clone falls within one base. This specimen comes from a study of T-cell memory formation after mild COVID-19 (TCRdb year 2021). Study-wide context: TCR sequence clusters from the two donors were found to be largely donor specific. In a couple of donors, T-cell clones that expanded and contracted after mild COVID-19 were tracked by sequencing TCRalpha and TCRbeta repertoires over time. Two young, previously healthy adult volunteers made up the cohort, one male and one female. What the work shows at the level of the full study, not this receptor alone: The second-wave clones that peaked on day 37 were not confirmed to be SARS-CoV-2 specific. Contracting CD4+ clones were located mainly in the CM and EM memory subsets, whereas CD8+ clones were found to be enriched in EMRA. The detection of some responding clones in pre-infection memory suggests that pre-existing cross-reactive memory T cells joined the SARS-CoV-2 response. From day 15 to 85, contracting clones showed balanced CD4/CD8 phenotypes, whereas a second wave of clones that expanded from day 15 to 37 leaned towards CD4+. Only two mild cases were covered in the study, and larger cohorts including severe cases with pre-infection samples were considered necessary.

TCRdb shows the sequencer as Illumina NovaSeq 6000. TCRalpha and TCRbeta cDNA libraries were built by 5'RACE with constant-segment primers, adding sample barcodes and unique molecular identifiers. RNA was extracted from every sample with Trizol reagent. Libraries were amplified in two PCR steps, with a second sample barcode and Illumina TruSeq adapters added in the second step. Sequencing of libraries was performed on an Illumina NovaSeq with 2 x 150 bp paired-end reads. The study's own analysis went as follows. Demultiplexing of reads and collapsing into UMI-guided consensus sequences were performed with migec v1.2.7. With mixcr v2.1.11, UMI consensuses were aligned to TRA and TRB V and J templates and assembled into clonotypes. A clonotype was counted as expanded or contracted only when both edgeR and NoisET called the clonotype significant, with the noise models trained on biological replicates. edgeR calls used a false discovery rate-adjusted p below 0.01 and a log2 fold-change threshold of 1. PCA with hierarchical clustering of max-normalized trajectories of the 1000 most abundant clonotypes was used as exploratory dynamics analysis. Each responding clone was given a CD4 or CD8 phenotype based on the CD4+ and CD8+ repertoires, which had been sequenced separately. TCRdb took the public reads, trimmed them with fastp at Q25, ran MiXCR for clone calling and kept in-frame beta chains. Each entry merges the rows of one CDR3 protein and shows their most common DNA and genes. The V and J calls were determined by TCRdb, not by the authors. In all, the sample holds 250,000 to 350,000 distinct CDR3 sequences, and roughly a fifth of those were seen once. The leading ten clones occupy under 25% of the sample.

Ficoll-Paque density gradient centrifugation was the method used to isolate PBMCs. From cysteine to phenylalanine, the CDR3 is 18 amino acids long. The entry retains the CDR3 DNA only, 54 bases that are in frame from base 1. V and J lose 5 bases and 3 bases, and a span of 26 bases separates them. The germline V gene specifies SGHAT as CDR1 and FQNNGV as CDR2. The origin of this receptor is a man between 18 and 29 years old who had mild COVID-19 (a few samples of this study predate the infection). The sample titles of this study are shuffled in the database, so cell type and time point are left out; the donor was told from shared clones. The sample was PBMCs or a T cell subset sorted from them (not recorded which). The chain employs TRBV11-2 and TRBJ2-7; a tentative D call is TRBD2 (7 bases match). The sequenced DNA is TGTGCCAGCAGCATCAGGGGTTGGGGGGGCGAGGACGACTACGAGCAGTACTTC. Its product reads: CASSIRGWGGEDDYEQYF. Reference TRBV11-2 and TRBJ2-7 proteins supply the regions before and after the CDR3; the full variable domain is: EAGVAQSPRYKIIEKRQSVAFWCNPISGHATLYWYQQILGQGPKLLIQFQNNGVVDDSQLPKDRFSAERLKGVDSTLKIQPAKLEDSAVYLCASSIRGWGGEDDYEQYFGPGTRLTVT.